This T cell receptor beta chain was documented in a study of blood T cell repertoires in COVID-19. Across the study: COVID-19 samples from acute and convalescent phases originated in the United States, Italy and Spain. The analysed material was cDNA or gDNA that came from T cells, B-cell-depleted T cells, or PBMCs.

As processed by the authors: Cell counts per sample came from amplifying reference gene primers. This table comes from immunoSEQ multiplex PCR, and its TCRdb copy is limited to in-frame clones, with some not included. V, J and clone size reflect that table, while D and trimming were determined from the DNA. This sample yields 130,000 or so clones, of which around 89% are seen a single time; 10% to 13% belongs to the top ten. Source material: peripheral blood. This TCR was sampled from a man aged 45-65 years with acute or convalescent COVID-19.

CDR3 bases: TGTGCCAGCAGCCCTAGGCCTTCGAGCTCCTACGAGCAGTACTTC. Protein sequence: CASSPRPSSSYEQYF. J is TRBJ2-7 and V is TRBV7-3, with no clear D. This CDR3 region has 15 residues. Trimming took 5 bases from V and 0 from J, leaving 14 bases between them. Germline V gene sequence: CDR1 SGHTA, CDR2 FQGTGA.